These T cell receptor beta chains were read from a single sample in a study of blood T cell repertoires in COVID-19. Generated by immunoSEQ multiplex PCR, the TCRdb table keeps only in-frame clones and is missing some. Here the sample spans hundreds of thousands of clones, roughly 80% being singletons. What was sequenced was PBMCs or T cells enriched from blood (not recorded which). The receptors originated from a woman in her 40s who had been exposed to COVID-19. Each CDR3 is given with its conserved first and last residue. Each record gives: clone size, V gene, D gene, J gene, CDR3 protein, CDR3 DNA. The D gene is left open where the match is weak. Clone size is not always given. Where it is, it says once, few, many or a class for expanded clones.

.	TRBV2	TRBD1	TRBJ2-5	CASREQGETQYF	TGTGCCAGCAGGGAACAGGGGGAGACCCAGTACTTC
.	TRBV29-1	.	TRBJ1-5	CSVSVTPGQPQHF	TGCAGCGTTTCGGTGACACCAGGCCAGCCCCAGCATTTT
.	TRBV5-4	TRBD1	TRBJ1-2	CASSGATGGHGYTF	TGTGCCAGCAGCGGTGCTACAGGGGGTCATGGCTACACCTTC
few	TRBV6-2/TRBV6-3	TRBD1	TRBJ1-5	CASSYWGRGPEKPQHF	TGTGCCAGCAGTTACTGGGGCAGGGGGCCGGAAAAGCCCCAGCATTTT
.	TRBV7-8	TRBD1	TRBJ2-5	CASSATGAGETQYF	TGTGCCAGCAGCGCGACAGGGGCGGGGGAGACCCAGTACTTC
.	TRBV2	.	TRBJ2-1	CASSPSWGVNEQFF	TGTGCCAGCAGTCCCAGCTGGGGAGTTAATGAGCAGTTCTTC
.	TRBV5-4	.	TRBJ1-2	CASSGGHGGYTF	TGTGCCAGCAGCGGGGGCCACGGTGGCTACACCTTC
.	TRBV7-2	TRBD1	TRBJ2-7	CASSNDRAGQALQYF	TGTGCCAGCAGCAATGACCGGGCGGGACAGGCATTGCAGTACTTC
.	TRBV6-5	TRBD1	TRBJ1-1	CASRAQPLQGAEAFF	TGTGCCAGCAGAGCCCAACCCCTCCAGGGGGCTGAAGCTTTCTTT
.	TRBV30	.	TRBJ2-7	CAWMAAPKQYF	TGTGCCTGGATGGCGGCCCCGAAGCAGTACTTC
.	TRBV28	TRBD1	TRBJ2-7	CASRGQGVSYEQYF	TGTGCCAGCAGGGGACAGGGGGTCTCCTACGAGCAGTACTTC
.	TRBV2	.	TRBJ1-1	CASGNRRTEAFF	TGTGCCAGCGGGAACAGGCGAACTGAAGCTTTCTTT
.	TRBV7-2	.	TRBJ1-1	CASTPWDSGAEAFF	TGTGCCAGCACCCCTTGGGACTCGGGCGCTGAAGCTTTCTTT
.	TRBV9	TRBD2	TRBJ2-5	CASSVGTSGGADQETQYF	TGTGCCAGCAGCGTAGGGACTAGCGGGGGGGCAGACCAAGAGACCCAGTACTTC
.	TRBV7-2	.	TRBJ2-3	CASSPGTDSWADTQYF	TGTGCCAGCAGCCCCGGGACTGACAGTTGGGCAGATACGCAGTATTTT
.	TRBV19	.	TRBJ1-6	CASSIWAAGGSYNSPLHF	TGTGCCAGTAGTATTTGGGCAGCGGGGGGATCCTATAATTCACCCCTCCACTTT
.	TRBV7-9	.	TRBJ1-3	CASSLYQGISGNTIYF	TGTGCCAGCAGCTTATACCAGGGGATCTCTGGAAACACCATATATTTT
.	TRBV5-1	TRBD1	TRBJ1-2	CASSLFRDRGGNGYTF	TGCGCCAGCAGCTTGTTCCGGGACAGGGGCGGGAATGGCTACACCTTC
.	TRBV6-4	TRBD1	TRBJ1-2	CASSPGQNYGYTF	TGTGCCAGCAGCCCGGGACAGAACTATGGCTACACCTTC
.	TRBV29-1	.	TRBJ2-3	CSVEGAPDTQYF	TGCAGCGTTGAGGGGGCACCAGATACGCAGTATTTT
once	TRBV7-6	.	TRBJ1-1	CASSLGRNTEAFF	TGTGCCAGCAGCTTAGGCAGGAACACTGAAGCTTTCTTT
.	TRBV9	TRBD2	TRBJ2-7	CASSRTSGYEQYF	TGTGCCAGCAGCCGGACTAGCGGGTACGAGCAGTACTTC
.	TRBV28	.	TRBJ1-5	CASYNGPNQPQHF	TGTGCCAGTTACAATGGCCCCAATCAGCCCCAGCATTTT
.	TRBV6-2/TRBV6-3	.	TRBJ2-3	CASSYSNARADTQYF	TGTGCCAGCAGTTACTCGAACGCCAGGGCAGATACGCAGTATTTT
.	TRBV18	.	TRBJ1-1	CASSPGEGQMNTEAFF	TGTGCCAGCTCCCCGGGGGAGGGGCAGATGAACACTGAAGCTTTCTTT
.	TRBV7-2	.	TRBJ1-5	CASSQGGSNQPQHF	TGTGCCAGCAGCCAAGGGGGAAGCAATCAGCCCCAGCATTTT
.	TRBV7-8	.	TRBJ1-5	CASSLERQTSNQPQHF	TGTGCCAGCAGCTTGGAGAGACAGACTAGCAATCAGCCCCAGCATTTT
.	TRBV30	.	TRBJ2-5	CAWSIGGGETQYF	TGTGCCTGGTCCATCGGGGGAGGAGAGACCCAGTACTTC
.	TRBV5-6	TRBD2	TRBJ2-1	CASSREKRGGRNEQFF	TGTGCCAGCAGCAGGGAAAAGCGGGGGGGCCGAAATGAGCAGTTCTTC
.	TRBV6-6	.	TRBJ2-3	CASSLAFTTDTQYF	TGTGCCAGCAGCCTAGCTTTCACCACAGATACGCAGTATTTT
.	TRBV28	.	TRBJ1-2	CASSLQGPYGYTF	TGTGCCAGCAGTTTACAGGGCCCCTATGGCTACACCTTC
.	TRBV4-1	TRBD2	TRBJ2-3	CASSQEGLAGRGDTQYF	TGCGCCAGCAGCCAGGAAGGACTAGCGGGGCGCGGGGATACGCAGTATTTT
.	TRBV11-1	TRBD1	TRBJ1-2	CASSLGGTTGAYTF	TGTGCCAGCAGCCTGGGTGGGACGACAGGGGCCTACACCTTC
.	TRBV6-2/TRBV6-3	.	TRBJ1-5	CASSYLATGQPQHF	TGTGCCAGCAGTTACCTAGCGACGGGTCAGCCCCAGCATTTT
few	TRBV7-8	TRBD1	TRBJ2-1	CASSRERDGQGHNEQFF	TGTGCCAGCAGCCGGGAGAGGGATGGACAGGGCCACAATGAGCAGTTCTTC
.	TRBV7-7	.	TRBJ1-1	CASSTGLDTEAFF	TGTGCCAGCAGCACGGGATTGGACACTGAAGCTTTCTTT
few	TRBV20-1	TRBD1	TRBJ2-1	CSAGEGLGGDRGNEQFF	TGCAGTGCTGGTGAGGGATTGGGGGGTGACAGGGGGAATGAGCAGTTCTTC
.	TRBV9	.	TRBJ1-2	CASSGAGNPYGYTF	TGTGCCAGCAGCGGGGCCGGGAACCCCTATGGCTACACCTTC
once	TRBV9	TRBD1	TRBJ1-2	CASSTGTVPYGYTF	TGTGCCAGCAGCACCGGGACAGTTCCCTATGGCTACACCTTC
.	TRBV6-1	TRBD1	TRBJ1-5	CASSEMTGGNNQPQHF	TGTGCCAGCAGTGAAATGACAGGGGGTAACAATCAGCCCCAGCATTTT
.	TRBV3-1/TRBV3-2	.	TRBJ2-5	CASISRSTVQETQYF	TGTGCCAGCATCTCTAGGTCAACTGTTCAAGAGACCCAGTACTTC
.	TRBV29-1	TRBD1	TRBJ2-7	CSVTGFAYEQYF	TGCAGCGTGACAGGGTTTGCCTACGAGCAGTACTTC
.	TRBV19	.	TRBJ1-4	CASSISGLTNEKLFF	TGTGCCAGTAGTATCTCAGGGCTAACTAATGAAAAACTGTTTTTT
few	TRBV27	TRBD1	TRBJ1-2	CASSLRTGGDYGYTF	TGTGCCAGCAGTTTACGGACAGGGGGCGACTATGGCTACACCTTC
.	TRBV27	.	TRBJ2-1	CASSLQVSYNEQFF	TGTGCCAGCAGTCTACAGGTCTCCTACAATGAGCAGTTCTTC
.	TRBV7-9	.	TRBJ1-5	CASSFEVGRQPQHF	TGTGCCAGCAGCTTTGAGGTGGGGCGCCAGCCCCAGCATTTT
.	TRBV7-2	.	TRBJ1-1	CASSPNRDTEAFF	TGTGCCAGCAGCCCTAACAGGGACACTGAAGCTTTCTTT
.	TRBV4-1	.	TRBJ1-4	CASSQGAGDNEKLFF	TGCGCCAGCAGCCAAGGGGCAGGGGATAATGAAAAACTGTTTTTT
.	TRBV7-8	.	TRBJ1-1	CASSLTAGNTEAFF	TGTGCCAGCAGCTTGACAGCCGGGAACACTGAAGCTTTCTTT
once	TRBV5-4	TRBD1	TRBJ1-2	CASSHIRGQGTYGYTF	TGTGCCAGCAGCCATATAAGAGGACAGGGAACCTATGGCTACACCTTC